This T cell receptor beta chain is from a study of breast tumors, draining lymph nodes, adjacent tissues. TCRdb re-analysed the multiplex PCR reads in MiXCR, keeping a single row per CDR3 protein. The sample gives some 49,000 distinct CDR3 sequences, roughly 23% of which show up once; 8% is in the top ten. Notes on the study in general: Compared with basal-like, luminal-like tumors shared significantly more repertoire with nontumor tissue. Tumor repertoires ranked between lymph nodes and nontumor tissue in diversity, with V and J gene preferences. Data fit most tumor T cells coming from lymph node, expanding in tumor.

This CDR3 comprises 14 residues. Germline lookup yields CDR1 DFQATT and CDR2 SNEGSKA (reference sequence). J was trimmed by 4 bases and V by 3 bases; bases with no gene match: 3. This clonotype was found many times. Its antigen remains unidentified. Sequencing input: breast tumor tissue. The chain couples TRBV20-1 to TRBJ1-2; 12 bases agree with TRBD1. The receptor was isolated from a female donor with breast cancer. Some clones in this sample may be carry-over from other donors' samples. The CDR3 protein is CSARGQGAVYGYTF. The CDR3, as DNA: TGCAGTGCTAGGGGACAGGGGGCTGTCTATGGCTACACCTTC.